The 27 T cell receptor beta chains reported below all come from one sample, sequenced in a study of shared clonotypes between healthy human individuals. Assay: immunoSEQ multiplex PCR; the TCRdb copy retains only in-frame clones and omits some. Among approximately 2.5 million clones listed, about 92% were seen once. The sequencing sample was made of naive CD4+ T cells sorted from blood. The subset: CD45RA+ positively selected. Every receptor here comes from a man between 18 and 29 years old in good health.

Notes on this clone: The sample holds other DNA sequences that translate to the same CDR3. V and J are TRBV7-2 and TRBJ2-7; D ambiguous. The CDR3 is 14 amino acids. Looked up from germline, CDR1 is SGHTA and CDR2 is FQGNSA. V shed 0 bases and J shed 3 bases, with 9 bases lying between them. CDR3 amino acids: CASSLAGSSYEQYF. CDR3 in DNA: TGTGCCAGCAGCTTAGCGGGCAGTAGCTACGAGCAGTACTTC.

This clone was found once. This chain joins TRBV27 and TRBJ1-2, with D perhaps TRBD1 (5 bases). V dropped 6 bases and J dropped 7 bases, with 15 bases sitting between them. This CDR3 has 13 amino acids. Germline V CDR1 and CDR2: MNHEY, SMNVEV (reference sequence). The CDR3 spells CASRPPGKRGYTF. CDR3 DNA sequence: TGTGCCAGCAGACCCCCAGGGAAGCGTGGCTACACCTTC.

This clone has only one observation. V usage is TRBV4-1 and J usage is TRBJ1-3, with D hard to call. Looked up from germline, CDR1 is MGHRA and CDR2 is YSYEKL. The CDR3 has 16 amino acids. Trimming removed 4 bases from V and 0 bases from J, with 13 bases in between. The CDR3, as DNA: TGCGCCAGCAGCCGCGAGGGAGGTTACTCTGGAAACACCATATATTTT. Translating it yields CASSREGGYSGNTIYF.

This chain connects TRBV7-3 to TRBJ2-6; 7 bases are shared with TRBD1. The CDR3 runs to 18 residues. Unmatched junction bases numbered 10, after V lost 5 bases and J lost 0 bases. CDR1 is SGHTA and CDR2 is FQGTGA in the germline V gene. CDR3 region: CASSRIGTVISGANVLTF. The DNA for the CDR3 is TGTGCCAGCAGCCGGATCGGGACAGTCATCTCTGGGGCCAACGTCCTGACTTTC.

The chain is built from TRBV28 and TRBJ2-3, with 8 nucleotides matching TRBD2. Per the germline V gene, CDR1 is MDHEN and CDR2 is SYDVKM. The V gene end was trimmed by 3 bases and the J gene end by 7 bases; junction bases not matched to a gene: 6. The CDR3 covers 14 residues. The DNA of the CDR3 is TGTGCCAGCAGTTTCGGGGGGGGAGCGTATACGCAGTATTTT. Protein sequence: CASSFGGGAYTQYF.

V and J are TRBV5-1 and TRBJ1-4; TRBD1 might be the D (5 bases). The length of the CDR3 is 13 residues. Per the germline V gene, CDR1 is SGHRS and CDR2 is YFSETQ. V lost 4 bases and J lost 4, with 8 bases in between. The CDR3 spells CASSGGGNEKLFF. In DNA, the CDR3 is TGCGCCAGCAGCGGGGGAGGTAATGAAAAACTGTTTTTT.

V is TRBV5-1 and J is TRBJ2-5; D is perhaps TRBD1 (7 bases). CDR3 length equals 18 residues. Germline values: CDR1 SGHRS, CDR2 YFSETQ. Between the trimmed V and J ends, which lost 4 bases and 5 bases, there was a span of 27 bases. The CDR3 bases are TGCGCCAGCAGCACGAGGGGGGTCGGCACAGGGGACGTGGAGACCCAGTACTTC. As protein: CASSTRGVGTGDVETQYF. The full variable domain, its missing parts supplied by reference TRBV5-1 and TRBJ2-5, is KAGVTQTPRYLIKTRGQQVTLSCSPISGHRSVSWYQQTPGQGLQFLFEYFSETQRNKGNFPGRFSGRQFSNSRSEMNVSTLELGDSALYLCASSTRGVGTGDVETQYFGPGTRLLVL.

The J gene is TRBJ1-5, the V gene TRBV27; D is possibly TRBD1 (5 bases). Germline V gives CDR1 MNHEY, CDR2 SMNVEV (reference sequence). This CDR3 comprises 14 residues. Trimming removed 6 bases at V and 7 bases at J, with 16 bases between. In nucleotides, the CDR3 is TGTGCCAGCAGCACTGTCGGGGGAGGACAGCCCCAGCATTTT. Translation gives CASSTVGGGQPQHF.

This chain links TRBV5-1 with TRBJ1-2; D perhaps matches TRBD1 (6 bases). The CDR3 has 14 amino acids. V gave up 2 bases and J gave up 4 bases, with 12 bases separating them. Looked up from germline, CDR1 is SGHRS and CDR2 is YFSETQ. Here the CDR3 reads CASSFVQGSYGYTF. In nucleotides, the CDR3 is TGCGCCAGCAGCTTCGTCCAGGGGAGCTATGGCTACACCTTC.

The chain joins TRBV10-3 to TRBJ2-1; TRBD1 matches 7 bases. CDR3 length: 17 residues. The V segment lost 3 bases and the J segment 2 bases; nucleotides outside the gene matches: 10. In germline, CDR1 is ENHRY, CDR2 SYGVKD. CDR3: CAISDRGTTITYNEQFF. As DNA, the CDR3 is TGTGCCATCAGTGACAGGGGGACAACTATAACCTACAATGAGCAGTTCTTC.

The table lists this clone with a count of one. This sequence joins TRBV30 and TRBJ1-4, with D possibly matching TRBD1 (6 bases). Trimming took off 0 bases at V and 0 bases at J, with 11 bases between the two ends. The CDR3 has 16 amino acids. Germline lookup yields CDR1 GTSNPN and CDR2 SVGIG (reference sequence). The CDR3 sequence: CAWSVPGASTNEKLFF. The CDR3 DNA reads TGTGCCTGGAGTGTGCCAGGGGCCTCAACTAATGAAAAACTGTTTTTT. The whole variable domain, filled in from reference TRBV30 and TRBJ1-4, reads SQTIHQWPATLVQPVGSPLSLECTVEGTSNPNLYWYRQAAGRGLQLLFYSVGIGQISSEVPQNLSASRPQDRQFILSSKKLLLSDSGFYLCAWSVPGASTNEKLFFGSGTQLSVL.

The chain recombines TRBV7-2 with TRBJ2-5, with TRBD2 identical over 7 bases. J was trimmed by 4 bases and V by 5 bases; bases with no gene match: 4. The CDR3 totals 13 residues. Per germline, CDR1 SGHTA and CDR2 FQGNSA. CDR3 loop: CASSRTSSETQYF. CDR3 DNA sequence: TGTGCCAGCAGCCGGACTAGTTCAGAGACCCAGTACTTC.

V usage is TRBV5-8 and J usage is TRBJ2-5; D unclear. Between the trimmed V and J ends, which lost 0 bases and 10 bases, there was a span of 1 base. The germline gives CDR1 SGHTS, CDR2 YDEGEE. The CDR3 extends over 9 amino acids. The CDR3 is CASSLDQYF. CDR3 DNA sequence: TGTGCCAGCAGCTTGGACCAGTACTTC.

The genes are TRBV5-6 and TRBJ2-1; TRBD2 agrees at 10 bases. The trim removed 4 bases at V and 3 bases at J, leaving 4 bases unmatched. Germline CDR1 SGHDT, CDR2 YYEEEE. The CDR3 has 15 amino acids. The CDR3 reads CASSPRTSGYNEQFF. In DNA form, the CDR3 reads TGTGCCAGCAGCCCCCGGACTAGCGGCTACAATGAGCAGTTCTTC.

This clone was recorded a few times. The chain couples TRBV14 to TRBJ2-3, with a tentative D call TRBD1 (6 bases). This CDR3 has 13 amino acids. In germline, CDR1 is SGHDN, CDR2 FVKESK. Trimming pared 7 bases from V and 2 bases from J, leaving 10 bases between. The CDR3 region is CASKGQPTDTQYF. The CDR3 bases are TGTGCCAGCAAAGGACAGCCCACAGATACGCAGTATTTT.

V gene TRBV9 combines with J gene TRBJ1-2; TRBD1 matches at 10 bases. Germline V gene data show CDR1 as SGDLS and CDR2 as YYNGEE. Trimming took 3 bases from V and 2 from J; bases not matched to a gene: 4. The CDR3 runs to 15 residues. The CDR3: CASSAGTGDNYGYTF. The CDR3 nucleotides are TGTGCCAGCAGCGCCGGGACAGGGGACAACTATGGCTACACCTTC.

V gene TRBV30 combines with J gene TRBJ2-3; D not certain. The CDR3 is 11 residues long. V lost 3 bases and J 5 bases, leaving 6 bases between the germline ends. The germline V gene encodes CDR1 GTSNPN and CDR2 SVGIG (reference sequence). CDR3: CAWRGLDTQYF. DNA of the CDR3: TGTGCCTGGAGAGGCTTAGATACGCAGTATTTT.

The V and J genes are TRBV20-1 and TRBJ2-7, with D unclear. The CDR3 is made up of 11 amino acids. Germline V gene data show CDR1 as DFQATT and CDR2 as SNEGSKA (reference sequence). V was pared by 6 bases and J by 4 bases, with 10 bases between. CDR3 nucleotide sequence: TGCAGTGCCTATAATAATTACGAGCAGTACTTC. It is translated as CSAYNNYEQYF.

CDR3 sequence reads: CASSVGVGTSYTDTQYF. The CDR3 bases are TGTGCCAGCAGCGTAGGTGTCGGGACTTCTTATACAGATACGCAGTATTTT. The chain combines TRBV9 with TRBJ2-3, with TRBD2 as a possible D gene (6 bases). With 0 bases removed from V and 3 bases from J, the gap between germline ends came to 17 bases. The CDR3 consists of 17 residues. From germline, CDR1 is SGDLS and CDR2 YYNGEE.

In this sample, this clone turned up a few times. Other nucleotide sequences from this sample produce the same CDR3. The chain recombines TRBV18 with TRBJ2-7; a possible D gene is TRBD1 (5 bases). The V gene lost 1 base and the J gene lost 3 bases, with 10 bases spanning the gap. Per germline, CDR1 KGHSH and CDR2 LQKENI. The CDR3 length is 14 residues. CDR3 nucleotides: TGTGCCAGCTCACCACGAGGCAGGGTCTACGAGCAGTACTTC. It encodes CASSPRGRVYEQYF.

This clone was counted only a few times. The J gene is TRBJ1-1, the V gene TRBV10-3, with a possible D match to TRBD1 (6 bases). The germline V gene has CDR1 ENHRY and CDR2 SYGVKD. V was pared by 6 bases and J by 1 base, with 12 bases between. CDR3 size: 14 residues. The CDR3 bases are TGTGCCATCAGAAGGGACACCCCGAACACTGAAGCTTTCTTT. Its protein product is CAIRRDTPNTEAFF.

The chain links TRBV28 to TRBJ1-1, with D unclear. With 5 bases removed from V and 5 bases from J, the gap between germline ends came to 12 bases. The CDR3 covers 13 residues. Germline assignment: CDR1 MDHEN and CDR2 SYDVKM. CDR3: CASSPPGRTEAFF. DNA of the CDR3: TGTGCCAGCAGTCCCCCAGGCCGTACTGAAGCTTTCTTT.

The rearrangement joins TRBV4-1 to TRBJ2-2, with 9 bases that match TRBD2. Germline values: CDR1 MGHRA, CDR2 YSYEKL. This CDR3 contains 16 residues. The junction had 13 bases not matched to a gene; V was cut back by 6 bases and J by 8 bases. This CDR3 reads CASREGRGGGRGELFF. The CDR3 DNA reads as TGCGCCAGCAGGGAGGGGCGGGGGGGTGGTCGTGGGGAGCTGTTTTTT.

This chain uses TRBV18 with TRBJ1-1; D may be TRBD1 (5 bases). Germline assignment: CDR1 KGHSH and CDR2 LQKENI. The CDR3 length is 14 residues. Trimming shortened V by 3 bases and J by 3 bases, and 11 bases separated the two germline ends. The CDR3 protein is CASSPTAGYTEAFF. For the CDR3, the DNA is TGTGCCAGCTCACCTACGGCAGGGTACACTGAAGCTTTCTTT.

This clone was seen only once. This sequence joins TRBV18 and TRBJ2-3; possible D gene TRBD2, 7 bases. The V and J ends lost 3 bases and 2 bases respectively, with 9 bases between them. This CDR3 is 14 amino acids long. Per the germline V gene, CDR1 is KGHSH and CDR2 is LQKENI. The CDR3 spells CASSPGGLTDTQYF. The CDR3 coding sequence is TGTGCCAGCTCACCGGGGGGGCTCACAGATACGCAGTATTTT.

The chain employs TRBV28 and TRBJ1-2, with unresolved D. Germline V CDR1 and CDR2: MDHEN, SYDVKM. The CDR3 runs to 12 residues. The ends were cut back, 2 bases at V and 6 bases at J, with 7 bases in the middle. The CDR3 DNA reads as TGTGCCAGCAGTTTAAACGAGCATGGCTACACCTTC. Translating it yields CASSLNEHGYTF.

The chain joins TRBV5-1 to TRBJ2-7; D possibly uses TRBD1 or TRBD2 (5 bases each). The V gene's germline CDR1 is SGHRS and CDR2 YFSETQ. The CDR3 extends over 14 amino acids. Trimming removed 3 bases at V and 5 bases at J, with 15 bases between. CDR3 sequence (DNA): TGCGCCAGCAGCTCCCGCGGCAGGGACGACGAGCAGTACTTC. Translating gives CASSSRGRDDEQYF.